This section outlines one TCR beta chain sequence together with its context. Its antigen is unidentified. The sample originates from a study of shared clonotypes between healthy human individuals. Looking at the study overall: Three plates each covered CD4 naive and memory; CD8 naive two, CD8 memory one.

V shed 6 bases and J 5 bases; nucleotides not matched to a gene: 13. Looked up from germline, CDR1 is SGHNT and CDR2 is YYREEE (reference sequence). This CDR3 is built from 15 residues. The repertoire was sequenced with immunoSEQ multiplex PCR; TCRdb's copy has only in-frame clones and lacks some. The table includes hundreds of thousands of clones, 60% to 75% detected once. Study-level findings and limits: Non-shared clonotypes showed lower generation probabilities than clonotypes common to all four donors. The genetic and exposure-history diversity represented was limited by few donors. The naive CD4 repertoires of several donors were compared, and about 5% of clonotypes were shared.

The chain combines TRBV5-4 with TRBJ1-1; 7 bases are shared with TRBD1. The sample consisted of memory CD4+ T cells sorted from blood. Documented subset: CD45RA-negative fraction. The sequence was collected from a woman aged 25 to 39 in good health. For the CDR3, the DNA is TGTGCCAGCAACCGACAGGGTGGGGTTGAGACTGAAGCTTTCTTT. It specifies CASNRQGGVETEAFF.